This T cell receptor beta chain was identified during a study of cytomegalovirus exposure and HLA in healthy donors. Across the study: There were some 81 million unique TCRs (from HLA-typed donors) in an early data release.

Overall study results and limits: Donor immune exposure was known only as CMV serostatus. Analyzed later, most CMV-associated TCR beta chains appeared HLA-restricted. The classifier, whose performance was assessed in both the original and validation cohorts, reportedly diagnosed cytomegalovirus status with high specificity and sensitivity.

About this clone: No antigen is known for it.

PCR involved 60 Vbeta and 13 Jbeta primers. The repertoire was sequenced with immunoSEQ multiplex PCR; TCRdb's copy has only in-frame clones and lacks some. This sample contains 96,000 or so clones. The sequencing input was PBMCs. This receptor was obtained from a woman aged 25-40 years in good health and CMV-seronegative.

The CDR3 region is CASSDAEVDYGYTF. The DNA of the CDR3 is TGTGCCAGCAGTGACGCCGAGGTGGACTATGGCTACACCTTC. The chain employs TRBV2 and TRBJ1-2; D is unresolved. Trimming took 3 bases from V and 3 from J, leaving 11 bases between them. CDR1 and CDR2 from the germline V gene are SNHLY and FYNNEI. The CDR3 loop spans 14 amino acids.